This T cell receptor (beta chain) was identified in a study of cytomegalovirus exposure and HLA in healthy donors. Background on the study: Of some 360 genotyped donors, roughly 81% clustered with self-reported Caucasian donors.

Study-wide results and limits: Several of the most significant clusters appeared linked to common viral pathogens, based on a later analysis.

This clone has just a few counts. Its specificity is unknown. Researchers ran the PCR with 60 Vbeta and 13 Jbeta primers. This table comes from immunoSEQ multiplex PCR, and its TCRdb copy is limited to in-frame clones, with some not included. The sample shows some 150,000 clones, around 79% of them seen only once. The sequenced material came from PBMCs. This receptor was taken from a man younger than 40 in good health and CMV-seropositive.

The CDR3 spells CASSLGPALNKRRSYEQYF. CDR3 sequence (DNA): TGTGCCAGCAGCTTAGGTCCAGCTCTCAACAAGAGGCGCTCCTACGAGCAGTACTTC. The gene calls are TRBV7-9 and TRBJ2-7; D not certain. The CDR3 loop spans 19 amino acids. Between the trimmed V and J ends, which lost 1 base and 0 bases, there was a span of 22 bases. The V gene's germline CDR1 is SEHNR and CDR2 FQNEAQ (reference sequence).